These 24 T cell receptor beta chains came from one sample sequenced in a study of early T cells in non-severe SARS-CoV-2 infection. TCRdb ran MiXCR on the 5' RACE reads and lists one entry per CDR3 protein. This table holds some 40,000 distinct CDR3 sequences, approximately 8% found once. Sequences were derived from whole blood, sampled at baseline. These receptors were collected from an adult who was a healthcare worker with PCR-confirmed SARS-CoV-2 infection or an uninfected control (not recorded which).

This clonotype was seen a handful of times. This chain joins TRBV20-1 and TRBJ1-4; D remains unclear. V was cut by 0 bases and J by 0 bases, with 8 bases left in between. Looked up from germline, CDR1 is DFQATT and CDR2 is SNEGSKA (reference sequence). There are 15 residues in the CDR3. CDR3 amino acids: CSARDVRATNEKLFF. The CDR3 DNA sequence: TGCAGTGCTAGAGACGTAAGGGCAACTAATGAAAAACTGTTTTTT.

This clonotype was seen many times. The chain recombines TRBV6-2 or TRBV6-3 with TRBJ1-5; 8 nucleotides line up with TRBD1. The V and J ends lost 8 bases and 7 bases, in that order; junction bases with no gene match: 7. Germline CDR1 is MNHEY and CDR2 is SVGEGT. This CDR3 spans 13 amino acids. Here the CDR3 DNA reads TGTGCCAGCTGGGGGACAGGTTTCCAGCCCCAGCATTTT. Translation gives CASWGTGFQPQHF.

This clonotype was detected many times. The V and J genes are TRBV7-9 and TRBJ1-1; 8 bases are shared with TRBD1. This CDR3 is built from 14 residues. CDR1 and CDR2 from the germline V gene are SEHNR and FQNEAQ (reference sequence). Trimming cost V 5 bases and J 5 bases; bases outside gene matches: 7. This CDR3 is CASSTGQGETEAFF. In nucleotides, the CDR3 is TGTGCCAGCAGCACCGGACAGGGAGAGACTGAAGCTTTCTTT.

This rearrangement joins TRBV10-3 to TRBJ2-1; D perhaps matches TRBD2 (6 bases). CDR1 is ENHRY and CDR2 is SYGVKD in the germline V gene. The CDR3 sequence is 16 residues long. With 4 bases removed from V and 4 bases from J, the gap between germline ends came to 17 bases. The DNA of the CDR3 is TGTGCCATCAGTGCCGGAGGGCTAGCGAGATACAATGAGCAGTTCTTC. Protein sequence: CAISAGGLARYNEQFF.

This clonotype was recorded many times. The chain carries TRBV28 and TRBJ2-5; a weak D match, TRBD1 (5 bases). The V gene lost 2 bases and the J gene lost 5 bases, with 9 bases spanning the gap. Looked up from germline, CDR1 is MDHEN and CDR2 is SYDVKM. This CDR3 region has 13 residues. CDR3 in amino acids: CASSLVQGETQYF. The CDR3 DNA follows: TGTGCCAGCAGTTTAGTGCAGGGCGAGACCCAGTACTTC.

The CDR3: CASSPNEGRGETQYF. The CDR3 DNA follows: TGCGCCAGCAGCCCTAACGAGGGGAGGGGAGAGACCCAGTACTTC. This chain links TRBV5-1 with TRBJ2-5, with 7 bases lining up with TRBD2. V shed 4 bases and J 4 bases; nucleotides not matched to a gene: 10. This CDR3 is 15 amino acids long. The germline V gene has CDR1 SGHRS and CDR2 YFSETQ. The full variable domain, its missing parts supplied by reference TRBV5-1 and TRBJ2-5, is KAGVTQTPRYLIKTRGQQVTLSCSPISGHRSVSWYQQTPGQGLQFLFEYFSETQRNKGNFPGRFSGRQFSNSRSEMNVSTLELGDSALYLCASSPNEGRGETQYFGPGTRLLVL.

This clonotype was seen more than once but under ten times. The V call is TRBV5-6, the J call TRBJ1-1; D remains unclear. V gave up 0 bases and J gave up 3 bases, with 6 bases separating them. CDR3 length equals 13 residues. Germline CDR1 is SGHDT and CDR2 is YYEEEE. Written as DNA, the CDR3 is TGTGCCAGCAGCTTGGAACAGTACACTGAAGCTTTCTTT. Encoded protein: CASSLEQYTEAFF.

This clonotype was counted ten times or more. This sequence joins TRBV6-1 and TRBJ2-7; no definite D call. The CDR3 runs 12 residues. Germline V gene sequence: CDR1 MNHNS, CDR2 SASEGT. Trimming took 6 bases from V and 9 from J, leaving 15 bases between them. CDR3 in amino acids: CASSYTVAGQYF. In DNA, the CDR3 is TGTGCCAGCAGCTACACGGTGGCAGGGCAGTACTTC.

In its sample, this clonotype was seen many times. The gene calls are TRBV6-5 and TRBJ2-2; D is possibly TRBD1 (6 bases). In germline, CDR1 is MNHEY, CDR2 SVGAGI. The CDR3 spans 12 residues. V was shortened by 10 bases and J by 4 bases, with 10 bases between the two germline ends. For the CDR3, the DNA is TGTGCCACCTGGGGGCGCACCGGGGAGCTGTTTTTT. Amino acids: CATWGRTGELFF.

V gene TRBV24-1 combines with J gene TRBJ2-1; perhaps TRBD1 as D (6 bases). Germline values: CDR1 KGHDR, CDR2 SFDVKD. The CDR3 is 13 amino acids. The V end lost 4 bases, the J end lost 3 bases, and 6 bases lay between the germline ends. CDR3 sequence (DNA): TGTGCCACCAGTGAGGACAGCTACAATGAGCAGTTCTTC. Translated: CATSEDSYNEQFF.

This clonotype showed up many times. The rearrangement links TRBV11-2 to TRBJ1-5; D is unclear. The ends were cut back, 1 base at V and 5 bases at J, with 6 bases in the middle. The CDR3 runs 13 residues. Germline lookup yields CDR1 SGHAT and CDR2 FQNNGV. CDR3 sequence (DNA): TGTGCCAGCAGCTTAGCGGAGGATCAGCCCCAGCATTTT. Residues: CASSLAEDQPQHF.

J is TRBJ2-5 and V is TRBV27; 7 bases are a match to TRBD1. Trimming removed 5 bases from V and 2 bases from J; junction bases left unmatched: 5. The CDR3 length is 14 residues. Germline V gene sequence: CDR1 MNHEY, CDR2 SMNVEV (reference sequence). In DNA form, the CDR3 reads TGTGCCAGCAGTCAAACAGGGGTACAAGAGACCCAGTACTTC. Amino acids: CASSQTGVQETQYF.

This clonotype was recorded many times. The chain uses TRBV3-1 and TRBJ2-2, with D unclear. This CDR3 region has 15 residues. Germline V lookup: CDR1 LGHDT, CDR2 YNNKEL (reference sequence). Trimming pared 4 bases from V and 1 base from J, leaving 10 bases between. CDR3 protein: CASSRPGRNTGELFF. In nucleotides, the CDR3 is TGTGCCAGCAGCCGCCCGGGCAGGAACACCGGGGAGCTGTTTTTT.

This clonotype has at least ten counts. The chain joins TRBV4-3 to TRBJ2-3; 8 bases agree with TRBD2. From germline, CDR1 is LGHNA and CDR2 YSLEER. V gave up 0 bases and J gave up 1 base; unmatched junction bases: 3. This CDR3 is built from 16 residues. The CDR3 DNA reads as TGCGCCAGCAGCCAAGAATTGCGGGGGGGCACAGATACGCAGTATTTT. Translating it yields CASSQELRGGTDTQYF.

Of note for this clonotype: Possible read error: a much larger clone is one base away. The chain employs TRBV30 and TRBJ1-3; D may be TRBD1 (6 bases). The length of the CDR3 is 14 residues. Looked up from germline, CDR1 is GTSNPN and CDR2 is SVGIG (reference sequence). The CDR3 bases are TGTGCCTGGACCCTAGGGGGATCTGGAAACACCACATATTTT. Its translation is CAWTLGGSGNTTYF.

A few counts support this clonotype. This chain joins TRBV6-2 or TRBV6-3 and TRBJ2-1; D is ambiguous. The CDR3 has 12 amino acids. The germline gives CDR1 MNHEY, CDR2 SVGEGT. Trimming took 6 bases from V and 4 from J, leaving 7 bases between them. CDR3 sequence reads: CASSTGYNEQFF. The CDR3 DNA is TGTGCCAGCAGCACCGGGTACAATGAGCAGTTCTTC.

This clonotype was detected ten times or more. The rearrangement links TRBV10-2 to TRBJ1-5, with D possibly being TRBD1 (6 bases). Per germline, CDR1 WSHSY and CDR2 SAAADI. The CDR3 is 13 residues long. V was trimmed by 4 bases and J by 7 bases, leaving 11 bases between them. The CDR3 bases are TGCGCCAGCAGTGGGACAGTCTACCAGCCCCAGCATTTT. It codes for CASSGTVYQPQHF.

The sample holds a few counts of this clonotype. This sequence joins TRBV11-3 and TRBJ2-3, with 10 bases matching TRBD1. Germline trimming cut 5 bases from V and 2 bases from J; bases unmatched to any gene: 4. Looked up from germline, CDR1 is SGHNT and CDR2 is YENEEA. There are 15 residues in the CDR3. The CDR3 DNA reads as TGTGCCAGCAGCGTGGGACAGGGGTTCACAGATACGCAGTATTTT. Encoded protein: CASSVGQGFTDTQYF.

This clonotype was counted a few times. The CDR3 here is CASSFLRGREEQYF. Here the CDR3 DNA reads TGTGCCAGCAGTTTCCTCAGGGGACGGGAGGAGCAGTACTTC. The V and J genes are TRBV12-3 or TRBV12-4 and TRBJ2-7, with D possibly called TRBD1 or TRBD2 (6 bases each). V lost 3 bases and J lost 7, with 16 bases in between. The CDR3 extends over 14 amino acids.

Only a few counts were recorded for this clonotype. This sequence joins TRBV10-3 and TRBJ2-3; tentatively, D is TRBD2 (6 bases). Germline V lookup: CDR1 ENHRY, CDR2 SYGVKD. The length of the CDR3 is 13 residues. Trimming stripped 11 bases from V and 0 bases from J, with 12 bases between. CDR3 sequence: CAATGTSTDTQYF. Written as DNA, the CDR3 is TGTGCCGCCACCGGGACTAGCACAGATACGCAGTATTTT.

This clonotype has just a few counts. V gene TRBV11-2 combines with J gene TRBJ2-7; TRBD2 aligns across 7 bases. This CDR3 comprises 15 residues. Germline V gives CDR1 SGHAT, CDR2 FQNNGV. The V and J ends lost 3 bases and 5 bases, in that order; junction bases with no gene match: 10. CDR3 amino acids: CASSLDKPRGDEQYF. In DNA form, the CDR3 reads TGTGCCAGCAGCTTGGATAAGCCACGGGGGGACGAGCAGTACTTC.

J is TRBJ2-3 and V is TRBV19, with 9 bases lining up with TRBD1. The germline CDR1 and CDR2 sequences are LNHDA and SQIVND (reference sequence). The CDR3 has 15 amino acids. The V segment lost 5 bases and the J segment 6 bases; nucleotides outside the gene matches: 9. The CDR3 region is CASSGLQGAWDTQYF. DNA for the CDR3: TGTGCCAGTAGTGGATTACAGGGGGCATGGGATACGCAGTATTTT.

This clonotype appeared a few times. The chain joins TRBV12-3 or TRBV12-4 to TRBJ2-3, with D tentatively TRBD1 (5 bases). This CDR3 has 15 residues. Trimming cost V 2 bases and J 1 base, with 10 bases left between them. The chain's CDR3 is CASSLQGRGTDTQYF. Written as DNA, the CDR3 is TGTGCCAGCAGTTTACAGGGTCGGGGCACAGATACGCAGTATTTT.

V is TRBV5-1 and J is TRBJ2-7, with D possibly matching TRBD2 (7 bases). The CDR3 contains 15 residues. From germline, CDR1 is SGHRS and CDR2 YFSETQ. V lost 9 bases and J 2 bases, leaving 21 bases between the germline ends. The CDR3 DNA sequence: TGCGCCACGGGATTGGGCGGGGGCCAAACCTACGAGCAGTACTTC. As protein: CATGLGGGQTYEQYF.